What follows are 21 T cell receptor beta chains derived from one specimen sequenced in a study of blood T cell repertoires in COVID-19. Here immunoSEQ multiplex PCR was the method, and the copy in TCRdb shows in-frame clones only, minus some. The top ten hold 10% to 15% of the sample, which has 85,000 to 110,000 clones, 75% to 90% seen once. The sequencing input was peripheral blood. These receptors originate from a human donor in a cohort sampled during active or convalescent COVID-19.

This clone was detected a few times. V usage is TRBV5-4 and J usage is TRBJ1-1, with a tentative D call TRBD1 (5 bases). The CDR3 is made up of 13 amino acids. Germline CDR1 is SGHNT and CDR2 is YYREEE (reference sequence). Deletions cut 4 bases from V and 5 bases from J, with 12 bases between. The DNA for the CDR3 is TGTGCCAGCAGCCAAATCCAGGGTACTGAAGCTTTCTTT. It translates to CASSQIQGTEAFF.

This clone was detected once. The chain links TRBV15 to TRBJ1-3; D remains ambiguous. The CDR3 spans 13 residues. Trimming took 6 bases from V and 1 from J, leaving 7 bases between them. Looked up from germline, CDR1 is LNHNV and CDR2 is YYDKDF (reference sequence). CDR3 DNA sequence: TGTGCCACCAGTTCGGGTTCTGGAAACACCATATATTTT. Its translation is CATSSGSGNTIYF.

This chain connects TRBV2 to TRBJ1-5, with D unclear. Germline V gene data show CDR1 as SNHLY and CDR2 as FYNNEI. The CDR3 contains 16 residues. The V gene lost 10 bases and the J gene lost 3 bases, with 22 bases spanning the gap. The CDR3 sequence is CATQARAGNLNQPQHF. CDR3 bases: TGTGCCACCCAAGCGAGAGCGGGGAACCTCAATCAGCCCCAGCATTTT.

The chain joins TRBV5-8 to TRBJ1-3; D remains unclear. The CDR3 is made up of 15 amino acids. The V and J ends lost 4 bases and 0 bases respectively, with 11 bases between them. Germline V gives CDR1 SGHTS, CDR2 YDEGEE. The CDR3 region is CASSPRRVSGNTIYF. The CDR3 DNA reads as TGTGCCAGCAGCCCCAGGAGGGTCTCTGGAAACACCATATATTTT.

The chain combines TRBV5-4 with TRBJ1-2; D gene unclear. The CDR3 sequence is 15 residues long. Germline CDR1 and CDR2: SGHNT and YYREEE (reference sequence). The V end lost 4 bases, the J end lost 2 bases, and 15 bases lay between the germline ends. Here the CDR3 DNA reads TGTGCCAGCAGCCAGCCCCTCGGAGAAAACTATGGCTACACCTTC. Its translation: CASSQPLGENYGYTF.

The J gene is TRBJ2-7, the V gene TRBV7-9; D remains ambiguous. The CDR3 length is 11 residues. Germline CDR1 reads SEHNR; CDR2 reads FQNEAQ (reference sequence). Trimming shortened V by 5 bases and J by 7 bases, and 9 bases separated the two germline ends. Here the CDR3 DNA reads TGTGCCAGCAGCAATCGAGGAGAGCAGTACTTC. Encoded protein: CASSNRGEQYF.

This clone was observed a single time. The chain has TRBV7-3 and TRBJ2-3; perhaps TRBD2 as D (6 bases). The CDR3 spans 15 residues. Looked up from germline, CDR1 is SGHTA and CDR2 is FQGTGA. Trimming left V 5 bases short and J 3 bases short, with 15 bases between. The CDR3 nucleotides are TGTGCCAGCAGCCCAACGGGCGGGGTGACAGATACGCAGTATTTT. As protein: CASSPTGGVTDTQYF.

V and J are TRBV12-3 or TRBV12-4 and TRBJ2-1, with 9 bases aligning to TRBD1. This CDR3 region has 13 residues. The ends lost 4 bases at V and 10 bases at J; junction bases unmatched: 5. CDR3 DNA sequence: TGTGCCAGCAGTTCACAGGGGGCAGGGGAGCAGTTCTTC. Translation gives CASSSQGAGEQFF.

V and J are TRBV28 and TRBJ2-7; D uncertain. Germline CDR1 is MDHEN and CDR2 is SYDVKM. V was shortened by 6 bases and J by 2 bases, with 11 bases between the two germline ends. The CDR3 is made up of 13 amino acids. This chain's CDR3 is CASRSREPYEQYF. DNA for the CDR3: TGTGCCAGCAGATCTAGAGAACCCTACGAGCAGTACTTC.

This rearrangement joins TRBV10-3 to TRBJ1-5; TRBD1 matches at 7 bases. V gave up 11 bases and J gave up 4 bases; unmatched junction bases: 8. This CDR3 is 13 amino acids long. Germline V gene sequence: CDR1 ENHRY, CDR2 SYGVKD. The CDR3: CAGGQAPNQPQHF. The CDR3 DNA sequence: TGTGCCGGCGGACAGGCCCCAAATCAGCCCCAGCATTTT.

The chain has TRBV7-9 and TRBJ1-5, with D hard to call. This CDR3 has 11 residues. The V gene lost 4 bases and the J gene lost 5 bases, with 3 bases spanning the gap. Germline V gene sequence: CDR1 SEHNR, CDR2 FQNEAQ (reference sequence). The CDR3 bases are TGTGCCAGCAGCTCATATCAGCCCCAGCATTTT. The encoded protein is CASSSYQPQHF.

The J gene is TRBJ1-1, the V gene TRBV4-3; D might be TRBD1 (5 bases). Germline-derived CDR1 and CDR2 are LGHNA and YSLEER. The CDR3 covers 13 residues. V gave up 0 bases and J gave up 5 bases, with 7 bases separating them. This CDR3 is CASSQEEGTEAFF. CDR3 bases: TGCGCCAGCAGCCAAGAGGAGGGGACTGAAGCTTTCTTT.

This clone has a count of ten or more. The rearrangement joins TRBV5-6 to TRBJ2-7; possible D gene TRBD2, 5 bases. The CDR3 runs 15 residues. Germline V gene sequence: CDR1 SGHDT, CDR2 YYEEEE. V lost 0 bases and J lost 0, with 10 bases in between. The CDR3 is CASSLVRGSSYEQYF. The CDR3, as DNA: TGTGCCAGCAGCTTGGTACGGGGAAGCTCCTACGAGCAGTACTTC.

The chain links TRBV4-1 to TRBJ1-4; TRBD1 matches at 9 bases. Germline loops: CDR1 MGHRA, CDR2 YSYEKL. The CDR3 length is 15 residues. V lost 1 base, J lost 7 bases, and 4 bases stayed unmatched. This CDR3 reads CASSQGDRDFEKLFF. CDR3 nucleotide sequence: TGCGCCAGCAGCCAAGGGGACAGGGATTTTGAAAAACTGTTTTTT.

This chain joins TRBV24-1 and TRBJ1-1; D uncertain. This CDR3 has 13 amino acids. V gave up 6 bases and J gave up 4 bases, with 11 bases separating them. Germline CDR1 KGHDR, CDR2 SFDVKD. CDR3 loop: CATSTKESTEAFF. In DNA form, the CDR3 reads TGTGCCACCAGTACGAAGGAGAGCACTGAAGCTTTCTTT.

The V gene is TRBV28, the J gene TRBJ2-7; 8 nucleotides agree with TRBD1. Germline V CDR1 and CDR2: MDHEN, SYDVKM. The CDR3 totals 15 residues. The junction had 11 bases not matched to a gene; V was cut back by 6 bases and J by 4 bases. CDR3 amino acids: CASSPPGTGAYEQYF. Written as DNA, the CDR3 is TGTGCCAGCAGCCCCCCCGGGACAGGCGCTTACGAGCAGTACTTC.

The CDR3 coding sequence is TGTGCCAGCAGTGACGGGTTTGGCTACACCTTC. This codes for CASSDGFGYTF. The chain recombines TRBV6-1 with TRBJ1-2; unclear D gene. The germline gives CDR1 MNHNS, CDR2 SASEGT. The CDR3 sequence is 11 residues long. With 3 bases removed from V and 7 bases from J, the gap between germline ends came to 6 bases.

The rearrangement links TRBV19 to TRBJ1-1, with TRBD1 as a possible D gene (5 bases). In germline, CDR1 is LNHDA, CDR2 SQIVND (reference sequence). The CDR3 has 14 residues. Trimming pared 9 bases from V and 1 base from J, leaving 15 bases between. The CDR3, as DNA: TGTGCCAGCGGGGGTAGGGGAAGGAACACTGAAGCTTTCTTT. Translating it yields CASGGRGRNTEAFF. Together with reference TRBV19 and TRBJ1-1, the CDR3 gives the full variable domain: DGGITQSPKYLFRKEGQNVTLSCEQNLNHDAMYWYRQDPGQGLRLIYYSQIVNDFQKGDIAEGYSVSREKKESFPLTVTSAQKNPTAFYLCASGGRGRNTEAFFGQGTRLTVV.

The V call is TRBV19, the J call TRBJ2-1, with a weak D call TRBD1 (6 bases). V was cut by 4 bases and J by 9 bases, with 13 bases left in between. The CDR3 is 13 amino acids. The germline CDR1 and CDR2 sequences are LNHDA and SQIVND (reference sequence). DNA of the CDR3: TGTGCCAGTAGTACAGGACCAGGGGCTGAGCAGTTCTTC. The encoded protein is CASSTGPGAEQFF.

The CDR3 reads CASSLGQGTQETQYF. In DNA form, the CDR3 reads TGCGCCAGCAGCTTAGGGCAGGGCACTCAAGAGACCCAGTACTTC. This chain joins TRBV5-1 and TRBJ2-5, with D perhaps matching TRBD1 (5 bases). V shed 2 bases and J shed 2 bases, with 13 bases lying between them. Germline CDR1 SGHRS, CDR2 YFSETQ. This CDR3 comprises 15 residues.

The gene calls are TRBV15 and TRBJ2-3, with 7 positions matching TRBD2. The CDR3 extends over 15 amino acids. J was trimmed by 1 base and V by 3 bases; bases with no gene match: 4. Germline CDR1 reads LNHNV; CDR2 reads YYDKDF (reference sequence). The CDR3 here is CATSSPRGGTDTQYF. CDR3 nucleotide sequence: TGTGCCACCAGCAGCCCCCGGGGGGGCACAGATACGCAGTATTTT.